This T cell receptor (beta chain) was observed in a study of beta chain features in type 1 diabetes. Study-wide points: Moderate yet significant TCRB CDR3 shortening was seen in Type 1 diabetes patients in all four CD4+ subsets.

Investigators reverse transcribed all isolated RNA, so they sequenced expressed TCRB transcripts. This table comes from immunoSEQ multiplex PCR, and its TCRdb copy is limited to in-frame clones, with some not included. The sample holds about half a million clones; about 10% are singletons and the top ten take approximately 0.045%. J lost 7 bases, V lost 5 bases, and 8 bases had no gene match. The germline CDR1 and CDR2 sequences are MDHEN and SYDVKM. CDR3 length: 16 amino acids. In total, each donor contributed a single heparinised blood draw that averaged roughly 100 mL. It was via CD45RO/CCR7/CD25/CD127/CD95/CD27 that CD4+ naive, central memory, regulatory and stem cell-like memory cells were sorted. All sorted populations exceeded 98% purity. Note on this clone: The antigen remains unidentified.

The receptor was derived from a woman aged 18-30 years in good health. Sequencing used naive CD4+ T cells from blood. V is TRBV28 and J is TRBJ2-2, with 12 bases that match TRBD2. DNA of the CDR3: TGTGCCAGCAGTCCACGGACTAGCGGGGATGGCGGGGAGCTGTTTTTT. Amino acid sequence: CASSPRTSGDGGELFF.